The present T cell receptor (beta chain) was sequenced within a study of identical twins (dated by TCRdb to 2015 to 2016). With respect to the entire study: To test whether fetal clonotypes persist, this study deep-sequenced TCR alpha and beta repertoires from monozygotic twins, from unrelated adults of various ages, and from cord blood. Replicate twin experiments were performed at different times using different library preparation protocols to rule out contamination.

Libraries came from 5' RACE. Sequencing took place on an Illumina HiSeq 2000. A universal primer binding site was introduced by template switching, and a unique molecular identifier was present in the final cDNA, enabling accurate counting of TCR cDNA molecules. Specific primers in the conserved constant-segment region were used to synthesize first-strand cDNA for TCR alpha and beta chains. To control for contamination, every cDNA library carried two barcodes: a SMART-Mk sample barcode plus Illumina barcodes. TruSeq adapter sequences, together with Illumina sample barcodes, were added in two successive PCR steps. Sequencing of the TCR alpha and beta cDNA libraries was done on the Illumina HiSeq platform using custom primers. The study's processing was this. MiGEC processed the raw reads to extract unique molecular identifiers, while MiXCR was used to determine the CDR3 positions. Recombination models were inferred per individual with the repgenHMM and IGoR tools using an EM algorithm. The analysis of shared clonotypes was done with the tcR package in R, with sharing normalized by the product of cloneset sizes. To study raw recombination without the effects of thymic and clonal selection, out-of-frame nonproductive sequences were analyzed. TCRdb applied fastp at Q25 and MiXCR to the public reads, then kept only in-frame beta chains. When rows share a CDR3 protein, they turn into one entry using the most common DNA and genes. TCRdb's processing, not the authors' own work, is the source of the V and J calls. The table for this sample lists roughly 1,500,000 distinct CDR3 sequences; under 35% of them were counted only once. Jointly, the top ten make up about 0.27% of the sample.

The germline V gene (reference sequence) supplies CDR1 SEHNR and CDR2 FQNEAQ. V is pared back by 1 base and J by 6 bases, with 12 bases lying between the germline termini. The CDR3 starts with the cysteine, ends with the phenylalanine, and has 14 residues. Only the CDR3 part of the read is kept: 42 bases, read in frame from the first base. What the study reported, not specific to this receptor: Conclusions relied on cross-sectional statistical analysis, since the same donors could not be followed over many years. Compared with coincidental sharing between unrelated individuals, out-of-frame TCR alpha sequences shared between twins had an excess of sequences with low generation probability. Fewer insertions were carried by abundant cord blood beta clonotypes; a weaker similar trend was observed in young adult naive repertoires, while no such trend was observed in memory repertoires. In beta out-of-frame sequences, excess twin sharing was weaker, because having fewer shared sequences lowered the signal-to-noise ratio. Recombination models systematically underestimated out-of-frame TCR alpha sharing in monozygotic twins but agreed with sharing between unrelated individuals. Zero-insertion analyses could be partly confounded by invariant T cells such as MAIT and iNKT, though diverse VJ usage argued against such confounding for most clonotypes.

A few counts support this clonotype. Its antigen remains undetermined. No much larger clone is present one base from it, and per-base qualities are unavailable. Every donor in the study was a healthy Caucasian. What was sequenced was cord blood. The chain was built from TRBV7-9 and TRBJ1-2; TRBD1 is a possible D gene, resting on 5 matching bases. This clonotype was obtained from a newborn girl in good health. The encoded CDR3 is CASSLGRWGNGYTF. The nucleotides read TGTGCCAGCAGCTTAGGTCGTTGGGGGAATGGCTACACCTTC.